A single sample is the source of the 30 T cell receptor beta chains below, sequenced in a study of blood T cell repertoires in COVID-19. Repertoires were generated with immunoSEQ multiplex PCR, while TCRdb's copy carries only in-frame clones and drops some. Of about 200,000 clones listed, approximately 89% are singletons. Material: peripheral blood. These receptors all come from a woman in her thirties or forties with acute or convalescent COVID-19.

The chain is built from TRBV7-9 and TRBJ1-6; D is possibly TRBD1 (6 bases). Germline-derived CDR1 and CDR2 are SEHNR and FQNEAQ (reference sequence). With 5 bases removed from V and 0 bases from J, the gap between germline ends came to 20 bases. The CDR3 is 19 residues long. The CDR3 spells CASSNKPGHQSSYNSPLHF. CDR3 nucleotide sequence: TGTGCCAGCAGCAACAAACCGGGACACCAGAGCTCCTATAATTCACCCCTCCACTTT.

The V gene is TRBV4-1, the J gene TRBJ1-2; TRBD1 is a possible D gene (6 bases). The CDR3 loop spans 15 amino acids. V shed 1 base and J shed 8 bases, with 17 bases lying between them. The germline CDR1 and CDR2 sequences are MGHRA and YSYEKL. The CDR3 DNA sequence: TGCGCCAGCAGCCAAGGGTCCGCTTCAAGGGGGGGCTACACCTTC. Translated: CASSQGSASRGGYTF.

The gene calls are TRBV6-5 and TRBJ1-2, with D perhaps matching TRBD1 (5 bases). The CDR3 length is 12 residues. Trimming took 6 bases from V and 5 from J, leaving 10 bases between them. Germline CDR1 is MNHEY and CDR2 is SVGAGI. The CDR3 sequence is CASRGGRYGYTF. Written as DNA, the CDR3 is TGTGCCAGCAGGGGGGGAAGATATGGCTACACCTTC.

This clone occurred once. The J gene is TRBJ1-1, the V gene TRBV12-3 or TRBV12-4; no clear D gene. The CDR3 runs 8 residues. Trimming pared 8 bases from V and 11 bases from J, leaving 6 bases between. CDR3 nucleotide sequence: TGTGCCAGCCAACGGGCTTTCTTT. Its protein product is CASQRAFF.

The chain couples TRBV25-1 to TRBJ1-2; 7 bases map to TRBD1. Unmatched junction bases numbered 4, after V lost 3 bases and J lost 6 bases. The germline V gene encodes CDR1 MGHDK and CDR2 SYGVNS. The CDR3 runs to 13 residues. CDR3 residues: CASSEIDRDGYTF. DNA for the CDR3: TGTGCCAGCAGTGAGATTGACAGGGATGGCTACACCTTC.

CDR3 loop: CASSKGGQGNEKLFF. The CDR3 DNA reads as TGTGCCAGCAGCAAAGGGGGGCAGGGCAACGAAAAACTGTTTTTT. This chain uses TRBV21-1 with TRBJ1-4; the table's D call, TRBD1, has no DNA check behind it. TRBV21-1 is termed a pseudogene. This CDR3 has 15 amino acids.

V gene TRBV11-1 combines with J gene TRBJ2-5; tentatively, D is TRBD1 (6 bases). The V end lost 0 bases, the J end lost 5 bases, and 13 bases lay between the germline ends. The CDR3 runs 15 residues. From germline, CDR1 is SGHAT and CDR2 FQDESV (reference sequence). CDR3 sequence (DNA): TGTGCCAGCAGCTTAGCATACAGGGTCGGGGAGACCCAGTACTTC. It encodes CASSLAYRVGETQYF.

The V and J genes are TRBV6-5 and TRBJ1-2, with D unresolved. The V gene's germline CDR1 is MNHEY and CDR2 SVGAGI. Between the trimmed V and J ends, which lost 6 bases and 3 bases, there was a span of 14 bases. CDR3 length: 14 amino acids. The CDR3, as DNA: TGTGCCAGCAGCCCCGCCCAAGAGGACTATGGCTACACCTTC. This encodes CASSPAQEDYGYTF.

This clone was detected ten times or more. The V and J genes are TRBV4-2 and TRBJ2-4, with TRBD1 as a possible D gene (7 bases). Germline V CDR1 and CDR2: LGHNA, YNFKEQ. V shed 4 bases and J shed 8 bases, with 18 bases lying between them. This CDR3 is built from 15 residues. CDR3 sequence reads: CASSLQQGSGDIQYF. The CDR3 region has the DNA TGTGCCAGCAGCCTACAACAGGGGTCGGGGGACATTCAGTACTTC.

The rearrangement uses TRBV5-1 and TRBJ1-6, with D uncertain. Germline V gene lookup returns CDR1 SGHRS and CDR2 YFSETQ. The length of the CDR3 is 15 residues. The ends were cut back, 1 base at V and 3 bases at J, with 8 bases in the middle. The CDR3 nucleotides read TGCGCCAGCAGCTTGAACGGGAACTATAATTCACCCCTCCACTTT. Translation: CASSLNGNYNSPLHF.

The rearrangement uses TRBV3-1 (or the pseudogene TRBV3-2) and TRBJ1-2, with TRBD1 matching 8 bases. V gave up 4 bases and J gave up 4 bases; unmatched junction bases: 5. The germline CDR1 and CDR2 sequences are LGHDT and YNNKEL (reference sequence). The CDR3 covers 14 residues. DNA of the CDR3: TGTGCCAGCAGCCTCAGGGGGCTCTTCTATGGCTACACCTTC. Protein product: CASSLRGLFYGYTF.

The chain combines TRBV19 with TRBJ1-2, with 7 bases lining up with TRBD1. V was pared by 6 bases and J by 0 bases, with 16 bases of the junction left unmatched. CDR3 size: 18 residues. Per germline, CDR1 LNHDA and CDR2 SQIVND (reference sequence). CDR3 sequence reads: CASRGKGASYETNYGYTF. CDR3 sequence (DNA): TGTGCCAGTAGAGGGAAGGGGGCGTCGTACGAAACTAACTATGGCTACACCTTC.

The J gene is TRBJ1-2, the V gene TRBV25-1, with 9 bases fitting TRBD1. After removal of 4 bases from V and 3 bases from J, the junction contained 3 bases not matched to a gene. This CDR3 has 14 residues. Germline CDR1 is MGHDK and CDR2 is SYGVNS. This CDR3 reads CASSADRGYYGYTF. The CDR3 region has the DNA TGTGCCAGCAGTGCCGACAGGGGGTACTATGGCTACACCTTC.

J is TRBJ2-3 and V is TRBV5-1; TRBD2 matches 8 bases. The CDR3 sequence is 21 residues long. V was pared by 1 base and J by 0 bases, with 19 bases of the junction left unmatched. CDR1 is SGHRS, CDR2 YFSETQ, per germline. Written as DNA, the CDR3 is TGCGCCAGCAGCTTGAAGGGTTGGGCCTGGGCTAGCGGGCGAAGCACAGATACGCAGTATTTT. Protein product: CASSLKGWAWASGRSTDTQYF.

This chain connects TRBV7-2 to TRBJ2-3; no clear D gene. CDR3 length: 15 residues. From germline, CDR1 is SGHTA and CDR2 FQGNSA. The V and J ends lost 1 base and 4 bases respectively, with 12 bases between them. The chain's CDR3 is CASSLVRPRADTQYF. CDR3 coding DNA: TGTGCCAGCAGCTTAGTTCGGCCACGGGCAGATACGCAGTATTTT.

This clone has a single count. This rearrangement joins TRBV19 to TRBJ1-1, with D possibly matching TRBD1 (6 bases). Germline CDR1 LNHDA, CDR2 SQIVND (reference sequence). Trimming removed 4 bases at V and 3 bases at J, with 21 bases between. The CDR3 contains 17 residues. The CDR3 loop is CASSTTETGFWDTEAFF. The CDR3 nucleotides are TGTGCCAGTAGTACAACTGAAACAGGGTTTTGGGACACTGAAGCTTTCTTT.

This sequence joins TRBV19 and TRBJ1-5, with TRBD1 matching 7 bases. The CDR3 loop spans 16 amino acids. Germline V lookup: CDR1 LNHDA, CDR2 SQIVND (reference sequence). The trim removed 6 bases at V and 5 bases at J, leaving 13 bases unmatched. The chain's CDR3 is CASSPRQGGPDQPQHF. The CDR3 nucleotides read TGTGCCAGTAGCCCCCGGCAAGGGGGCCCGGATCAGCCCCAGCATTTT. Combining the CDR3 with reference TRBV19 and TRBJ1-5 gives the whole variable domain DGGITQSPKYLFRKEGQNVTLSCEQNLNHDAMYWYRQDPGQGLRLIYYSQIVNDFQKGDIAEGYSVSREKKESFPLTVTSAQKNPTAFYLCASSPRQGGPDQPQHFGDGTRLSIL.

The rearrangement uses TRBV2 and TRBJ1-1; D is uncertain. V was cut by 4 bases and J by 4 bases, with 7 bases left in between. CDR3 length: 12 residues. Looked up from germline, CDR1 is SNHLY and CDR2 is FYNNEI. This CDR3 reads CASSGEATEAFF. CDR3 sequence (DNA): TGTGCCAGCAGTGGGGAGGCCACTGAAGCTTTCTTT.

The chain uses TRBV7-3 and TRBJ1-1; D is uncertain. The germline gives CDR1 SGHTA, CDR2 FQGTGA. The CDR3 is 13 residues long. V was pared by 2 bases and J by 5 bases, with 9 bases between. The chain's CDR3 is CASSLEGRTEAFF. The CDR3 nucleotides read TGTGCCAGCAGCTTAGAAGGGAGGACTGAAGCTTTCTTT.

The count of this clone is one. The chain is built from TRBV12-3 or TRBV12-4 and TRBJ2-5; no clear D. The length of the CDR3 is 11 residues. Trimming pared 7 bases from V and 3 bases from J, leaving 6 bases between. This CDR3 reads CASTLKETQYF. The CDR3 DNA reads as TGTGCCAGCACCCTTAAAGAGACCCAGTACTTC.

The rearrangement uses TRBV9 and TRBJ1-1; perhaps TRBD1 as D (6 bases). V gave up 4 bases and J gave up 0 bases, with 16 bases separating them. CDR1 is SGDLS, CDR2 YYNGEE, per germline. This CDR3 spans 16 amino acids. CDR3 in DNA: TGTGCCAGCAGCCGCCAACAGGGCATCATGAACACTGAAGCTTTCTTT. Encoded protein: CASSRQQGIMNTEAFF.

This clone appeared once. This chain uses TRBV12-3 or TRBV12-4 with TRBJ1-1; D call uncertain. Trimming left V 2 bases short and J 2 bases short, with 6 bases between. The CDR3 runs 13 residues. Written as DNA, the CDR3 is TGTGCCAGCAGTTTACACTCAAACACTGAAGCTTTCTTT. This encodes CASSLHSNTEAFF.

The chain recombines TRBV2 with TRBJ2-5, with a possible D match to TRBD1 (7 bases). CDR1 is SNHLY, CDR2 FYNNEI, per germline. The CDR3 sequence is 14 residues long. Between the trimmed V and J ends, which lost 7 bases and 5 bases, there was a span of 17 bases. The CDR3: CASIGGGSQETQYF. The CDR3 region has the DNA TGTGCCAGCATAGGAGGGGGCTCCCAGGAGACCCAGTACTTC.

The J gene is TRBJ2-3, the V gene TRBV20-1; 8 bases match TRBD2. Germline CDR1 is DFQATT and CDR2 is SNEGSKA (reference sequence). This CDR3 contains 14 residues. The V segment lost 3 bases and the J segment 2 bases; nucleotides outside the gene matches: 4. The CDR3 sequence: CSASLAGYTDTQYF. The CDR3 bases are TGCAGTGCTAGTTTAGCGGGGTACACAGATACGCAGTATTTT.

V and J are TRBV7-9 and TRBJ2-7; no clear D. The germline V and J ends were trimmed by 6 bases and 2 bases, with 8 bases remaining between them. Germline CDR1 is SEHNR and CDR2 is FQNEAQ (reference sequence). The CDR3 runs 12 residues. The CDR3 DNA reads as TGTGCCAGCAGTAGAGGAACCTACGAGCAGTACGTC. Protein product: CASSRGTYEQYV.

This chain connects TRBV11-1 to TRBJ1-2; D is uncertain. Trimming took 5 bases from V and 6 from J, leaving 16 bases between them. CDR3 length equals 14 residues. Germline CDR1 is SGHAT and CDR2 is FQDESV (reference sequence). The CDR3, as DNA: TGTGCCAGCAGCCGACTCACTAAACCGGATGGCTACACCTTC. Translating gives CASSRLTKPDGYTF.

This clone has a single count. V and J are TRBV29-1 and TRBJ2-5, with TRBD1 as a possible D gene (6 bases). V was shortened by 2 bases and J by 5 bases, with 15 bases between the two germline ends. The germline gives CDR1 SQVTM, CDR2 ANQGSEA. There are 14 residues in the CDR3. CDR3 bases: TGCAGCGTTGAACAGGCAGGGGTGGGGGAGACCCAGTACTTC. Amino acids: CSVEQAGVGETQYF.

This rearrangement joins TRBV6-6 to TRBJ1-5; tentatively, D is TRBD1 (5 bases). The length of the CDR3 is 12 residues. Per germline, CDR1 MNHNY and CDR2 SVGAGI (reference sequence). DNA for the CDR3: TGTGTCTCGGGGGGTTCGGGCCAGCCCCAGCATTTT. Its translation: CVSGGSGQPQHF.

This sequence joins TRBV6-2 or TRBV6-3 and TRBJ1-1, with D hard to call. The CDR3 consists of 13 residues. The germline gives CDR1 MNHEY, CDR2 SVGEGT. The V end lost 3 bases, the J end lost 1 base, and 6 bases lay between the germline ends. The CDR3 protein is CASSYRRNTEAFF. Written as DNA, the CDR3 is TGTGCCAGCAGTTATCGCAGGAACACTGAAGCTTTCTTT.

Of note for this clone: The same CDR3 is also encoded by other DNA sequences in this sample. This chain joins TRBV19 and TRBJ1-5, with D tentatively TRBD1 (5 bases). Trimming pared 1 base from V and 0 bases from J, leaving 7 bases between. The CDR3 contains 15 residues. The germline V gene encodes CDR1 LNHDA and CDR2 SQIVND (reference sequence). The CDR3 loop reads CASSIGQYSNQPQHF. In nucleotides, the CDR3 is TGTGCCAGTAGTATAGGACAGTATAGCAATCAGCCCCAGCATTTT.